This T cell receptor beta chain was observed in a study of identical twins. MiXCR, run by TCRdb on the 5' RACE reads, gives a single entry per CDR3 protein. The sample has just under 550,000 distinct CDR3 sequences; approximately 14% are singletons. The table lists this clonotype with a few counts. Its cognate antigen is unknown. General study findings and limits: Cord blood beta clonotypes that were abundant carried fewer insertions, and memory repertoires showed no such trend. Models predicted too little out-of-frame TCR alpha sharing in monozygotic twins. Beta out-of-frame sequences displayed a weaker excess of sharing between twins.

V was pared by 2 bases and J by 6 bases, with 10 bases between. CDR1 and CDR2 (germline): SEHNR, FQNEAQ (reference sequence). This CDR3 is 14 amino acids long. This sample also belongs to another study, concerning yellow fever vaccine responses in identical twins.

The sequence derives from a woman between 18 and 29 years old in good health. The sequenced material came from CD4+ T cells sorted from blood. The V call is TRBV7-9, the J call TRBJ2-2; D call uncertain. CDR3 DNA: TGTGCCAGCAGCTTACCGAGCTCTGCCGGGGAGCTGTTTTTT. As protein: CASSLPSSAGELFF.